This T cell receptor (beta chain) was recovered during a study of T cells after yellow fever vaccination. Ten or more counts support this clonotype. TCRdb re-called the 5' RACE reads with MiXCR, one entry per CDR3 protein. The repertoire holds around 50,000 distinct CDR3 sequences, 6% to 8% seen once, with 28% in the top ten. Germline values: CDR1 SEHNR, CDR2 FQNEAQ (reference sequence). V lost 2 bases and J 4 bases, leaving 8 bases between the germline ends. The CDR3 has 14 amino acids. The chain joins TRBV7-9 to TRBJ1-4; maybe TRBD1 (5 bases). The sequence was collected from a man aged 18 to 30 who received the YFV17D yellow fever vaccine. The sequencing here drew on CD8+ T cells sorted from PBMCs, taken around 16 days after the first yellow fever vaccination. The CDR3 coding sequence is TGTGCCAGCAGCTTACCGACAGATAATGAAAAACTGTTTTTT. Protein: CASSLPTDNEKLFF.